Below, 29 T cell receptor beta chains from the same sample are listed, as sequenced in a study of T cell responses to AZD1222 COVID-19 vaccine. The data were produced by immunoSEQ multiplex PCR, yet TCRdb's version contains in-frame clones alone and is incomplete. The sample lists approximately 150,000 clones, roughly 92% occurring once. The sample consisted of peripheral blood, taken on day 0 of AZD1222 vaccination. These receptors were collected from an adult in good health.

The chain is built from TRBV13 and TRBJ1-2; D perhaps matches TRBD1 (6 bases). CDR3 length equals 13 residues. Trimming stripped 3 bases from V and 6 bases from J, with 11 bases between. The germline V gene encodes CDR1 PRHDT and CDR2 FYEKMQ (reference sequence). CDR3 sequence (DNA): TGTGCCAGCAGCTTCGGACAGAGGAATGGCTACACCTTC. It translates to CASSFGQRNGYTF.

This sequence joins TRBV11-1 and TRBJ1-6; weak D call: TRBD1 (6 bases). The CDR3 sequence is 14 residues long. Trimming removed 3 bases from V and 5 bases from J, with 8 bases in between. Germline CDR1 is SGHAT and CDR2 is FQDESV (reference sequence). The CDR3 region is CASSFRGHNSPLHF. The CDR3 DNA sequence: TGTGCCAGCAGCTTCAGGGGACATAATTCACCCCTCCACTTT.

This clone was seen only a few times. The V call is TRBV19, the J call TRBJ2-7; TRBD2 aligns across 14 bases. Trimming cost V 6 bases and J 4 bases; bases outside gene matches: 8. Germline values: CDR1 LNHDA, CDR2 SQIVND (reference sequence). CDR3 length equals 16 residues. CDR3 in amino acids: CASSPAGTSGRYEQYF. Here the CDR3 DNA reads TGTGCCAGTAGCCCCGCCGGGACTAGCGGGAGATACGAGCAGTACTTC.

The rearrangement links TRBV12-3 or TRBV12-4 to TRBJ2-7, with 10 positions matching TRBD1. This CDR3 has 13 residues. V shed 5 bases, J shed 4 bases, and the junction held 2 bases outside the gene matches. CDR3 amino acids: CASSPGQGYEQYF. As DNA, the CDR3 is TGTGCCAGCAGTCCGGGACAGGGGTACGAGCAGTACTTC.

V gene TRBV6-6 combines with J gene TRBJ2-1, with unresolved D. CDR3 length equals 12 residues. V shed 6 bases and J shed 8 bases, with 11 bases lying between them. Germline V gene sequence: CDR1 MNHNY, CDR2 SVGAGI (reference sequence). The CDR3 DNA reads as TGTGCCAGCAGCCCCTTATCGGATGAGCAGTTCTTC. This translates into CASSPLSDEQFF.

The CDR3: CSVEDLGYTDTQYF. The CDR3 bases are TGCAGCGTTGAAGATCTGGGATACACAGATACGCAGTATTTT. The chain links TRBV29-1 to TRBJ2-3; D gene ambiguous. This CDR3 spans 14 amino acids. CDR1 and CDR2 (germline): SQVTM, ANQGSEA. The ends were cut back, 0 bases at V and 2 bases at J, with 9 bases in the middle.

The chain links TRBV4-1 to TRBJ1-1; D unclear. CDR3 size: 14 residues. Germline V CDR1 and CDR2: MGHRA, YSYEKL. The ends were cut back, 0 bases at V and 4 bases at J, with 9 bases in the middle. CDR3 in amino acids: CASSQEAQITEAFF. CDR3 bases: TGCGCCAGCAGCCAAGAAGCCCAGATCACTGAAGCTTTCTTT.

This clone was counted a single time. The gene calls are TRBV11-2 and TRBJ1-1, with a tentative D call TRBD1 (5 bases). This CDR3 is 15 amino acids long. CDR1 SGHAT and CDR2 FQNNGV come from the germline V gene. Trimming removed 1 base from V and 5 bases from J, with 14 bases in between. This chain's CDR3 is CASSLAHTQGTEAFF. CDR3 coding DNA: TGTGCCAGCAGCTTAGCCCACACCCAGGGAACTGAAGCTTTCTTT.

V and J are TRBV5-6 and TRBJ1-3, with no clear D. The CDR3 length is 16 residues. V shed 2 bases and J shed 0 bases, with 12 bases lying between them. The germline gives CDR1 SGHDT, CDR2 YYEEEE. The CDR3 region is CASSFFPGSSGNTIYF. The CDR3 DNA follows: TGTGCCAGCAGCTTCTTCCCAGGAAGCTCTGGAAACACCATATATTTT.

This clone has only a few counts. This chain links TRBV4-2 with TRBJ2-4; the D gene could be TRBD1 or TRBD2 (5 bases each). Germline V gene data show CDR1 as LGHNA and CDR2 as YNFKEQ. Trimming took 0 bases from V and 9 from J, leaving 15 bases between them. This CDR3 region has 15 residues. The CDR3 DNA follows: TGTGCCAGCAGCCAAGAATCGGGCAGGGAGAGCATTCAGTACTTC. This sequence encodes CASSQESGRESIQYF.

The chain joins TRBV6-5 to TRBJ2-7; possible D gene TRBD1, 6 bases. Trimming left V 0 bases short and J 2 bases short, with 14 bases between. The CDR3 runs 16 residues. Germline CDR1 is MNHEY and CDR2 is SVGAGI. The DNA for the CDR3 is TGTGCCAGCAGTTACTCGGCACCCGGACAGCCCTACGAGCAGTACTTC. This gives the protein CASSYSAPGQPYEQYF.

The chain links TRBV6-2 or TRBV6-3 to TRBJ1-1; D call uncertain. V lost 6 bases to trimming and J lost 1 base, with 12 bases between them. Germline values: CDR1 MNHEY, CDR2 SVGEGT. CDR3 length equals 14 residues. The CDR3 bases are TGTGCCAGCAGCTTGGCAGGCTCGAACACTGAAGCTTTCTTT. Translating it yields CASSLAGSNTEAFF.

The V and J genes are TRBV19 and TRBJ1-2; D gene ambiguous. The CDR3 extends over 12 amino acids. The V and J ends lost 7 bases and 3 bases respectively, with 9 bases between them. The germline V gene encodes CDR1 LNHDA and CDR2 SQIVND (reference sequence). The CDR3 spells CASNPGYYGYTF. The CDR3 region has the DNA TGTGCCAGTAATCCGGGTTACTATGGCTACACCTTC.

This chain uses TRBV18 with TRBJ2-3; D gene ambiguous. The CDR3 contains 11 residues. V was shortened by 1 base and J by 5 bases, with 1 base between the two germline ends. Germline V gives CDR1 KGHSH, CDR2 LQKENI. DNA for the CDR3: TGTGCCAGCTCACCACAAGATACGCAGTATTTT. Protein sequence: CASSPQDTQYF.

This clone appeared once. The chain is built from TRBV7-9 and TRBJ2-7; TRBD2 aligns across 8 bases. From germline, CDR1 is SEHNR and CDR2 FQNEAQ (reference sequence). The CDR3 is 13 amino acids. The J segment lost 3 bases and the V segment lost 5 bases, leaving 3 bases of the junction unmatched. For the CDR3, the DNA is TGTGCCAGCAGCCTGGCGGGGGGCTACGAGCAGTACTTC. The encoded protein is CASSLAGGYEQYF. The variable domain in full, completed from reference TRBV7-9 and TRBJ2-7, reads DTGVSQNPRHKITKRGQNVTFRCDPISEHNRLYWYRQTLGQGPEFLTYFQNEAQLEKSRLLSDRFSAERPKGSFSTLEIQRTEQGDSAMYLCASSLAGGYEQYFGPGTRLTVT.

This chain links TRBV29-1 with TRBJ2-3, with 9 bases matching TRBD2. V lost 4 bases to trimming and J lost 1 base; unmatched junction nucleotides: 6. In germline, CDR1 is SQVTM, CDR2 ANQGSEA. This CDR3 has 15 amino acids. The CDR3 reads CSVGPPSGGTDTQYF. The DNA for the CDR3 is TGCAGCGTTGGCCCTCCTAGCGGGGGCACAGATACGCAGTATTTT.

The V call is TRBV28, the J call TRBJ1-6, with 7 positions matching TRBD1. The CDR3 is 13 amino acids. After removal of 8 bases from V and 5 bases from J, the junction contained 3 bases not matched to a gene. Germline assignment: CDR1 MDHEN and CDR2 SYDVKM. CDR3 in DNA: TGTGCCAGCCAGGACAGGAATAATTCACCCCTCCACTTT. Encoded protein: CASQDRNNSPLHF.

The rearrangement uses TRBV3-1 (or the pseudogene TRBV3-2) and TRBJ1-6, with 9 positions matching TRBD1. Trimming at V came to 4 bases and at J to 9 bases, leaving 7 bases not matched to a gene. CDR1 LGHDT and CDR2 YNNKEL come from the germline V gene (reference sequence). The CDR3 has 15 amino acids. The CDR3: CASSPGQGGSSPLHF. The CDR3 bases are TGTGCCAGCAGCCCGGGACAGGGAGGGTCTTCACCCCTCCACTTT.

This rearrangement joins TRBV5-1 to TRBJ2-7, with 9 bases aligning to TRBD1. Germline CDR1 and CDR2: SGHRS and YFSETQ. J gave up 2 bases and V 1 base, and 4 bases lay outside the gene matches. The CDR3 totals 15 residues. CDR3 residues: CASSLLGQGPYEQYF. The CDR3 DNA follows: TGCGCCAGCAGCTTGTTGGGACAGGGCCCCTACGAGCAGTACTTC.

CDR3: CASSLASVGDYGYTF. CDR3 nucleotides: TGCGCCAGCAGCTTGGCCTCGGTTGGGGACTATGGCTACACCTTC. The chain combines TRBV5-1 with TRBJ1-2; the D is unclear. This CDR3 is built from 15 residues. Germline V CDR1 and CDR2: SGHRS, YFSETQ. V was cut by 0 bases and J by 3 bases, with 12 bases left in between.

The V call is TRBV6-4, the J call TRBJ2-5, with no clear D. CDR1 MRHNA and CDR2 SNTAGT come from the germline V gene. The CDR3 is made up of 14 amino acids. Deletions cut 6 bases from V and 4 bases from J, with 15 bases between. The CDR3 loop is CASRDQYRRETQYF. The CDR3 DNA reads TGTGCCAGCAGAGACCAGTACAGACGAGAGACCCAGTACTTC.

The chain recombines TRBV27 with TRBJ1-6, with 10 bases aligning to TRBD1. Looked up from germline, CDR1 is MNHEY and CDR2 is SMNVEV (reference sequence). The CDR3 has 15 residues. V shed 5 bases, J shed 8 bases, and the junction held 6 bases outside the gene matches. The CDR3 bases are TGTGCCAGCAGTGTCGACAGGGGGCGGTATTCACCCCTCCACTTT. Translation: CASSVDRGRYSPLHF.

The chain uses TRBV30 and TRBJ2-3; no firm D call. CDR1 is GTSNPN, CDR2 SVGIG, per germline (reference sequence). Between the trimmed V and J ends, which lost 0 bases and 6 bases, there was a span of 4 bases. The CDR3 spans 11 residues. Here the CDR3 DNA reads TGTGCCTGGAGTGTTTCGGATACGCAGTATTTT. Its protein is CAWSVSDTQYF.

For the CDR3, the DNA is TGTGCCAGCACTTGGGAGAACTATGGCTACACCTTC. Protein product: CASTWENYGYTF. The chain uses TRBV12-3 or TRBV12-4 and TRBJ1-2, with D uncertain. This CDR3 spans 12 amino acids. Trimming removed 7 bases at V and 2 bases at J, with 8 bases between.

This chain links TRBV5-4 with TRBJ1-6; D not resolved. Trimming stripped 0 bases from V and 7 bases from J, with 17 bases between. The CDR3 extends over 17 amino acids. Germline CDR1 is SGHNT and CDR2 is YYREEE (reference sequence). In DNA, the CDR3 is TGTGCCAGCAGCTTGGATTCCCCCTCTATTAGAAATTCACCCCTCCACTTT. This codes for CASSLDSPSIRNSPLHF. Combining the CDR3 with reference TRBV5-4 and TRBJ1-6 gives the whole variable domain ETGVTQSPTHLIKTRGQQVTLRCSSQSGHNTVSWYQQALGQGPQFIFQYYREEENGRGNFPPRFSGLQFPNYSSELNVNALELDDSALYLCASSLDSPSIRNSPLHFGNGTRLTVT.

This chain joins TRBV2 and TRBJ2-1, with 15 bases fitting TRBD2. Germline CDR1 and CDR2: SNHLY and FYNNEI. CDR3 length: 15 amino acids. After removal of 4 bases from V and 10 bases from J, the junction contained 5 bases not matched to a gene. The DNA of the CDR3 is TGTGCCAGCAGTGGGACTAGCGGGGGGGCCGGGGAGCAGTTCTTC. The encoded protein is CASSGTSGGAGEQFF. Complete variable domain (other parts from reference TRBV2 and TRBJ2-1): EPEVTQTPSHQVTQMGQEVILRCVPISNHLYFYWYRQILGQKVEFLVSFYNNEISEKSEIFDDQFSVERPDGSNFTLKIRSTKLEDSAMYFCASSGTSGGAGEQFFGPGTRLTVL.

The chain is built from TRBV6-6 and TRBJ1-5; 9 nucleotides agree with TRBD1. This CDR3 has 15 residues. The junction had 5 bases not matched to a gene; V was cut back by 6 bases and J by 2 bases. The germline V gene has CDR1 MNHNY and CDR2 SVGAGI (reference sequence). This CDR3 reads CASSRGQGGNQPQHF. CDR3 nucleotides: TGTGCCAGCAGCCGGGGACAGGGAGGCAATCAGCCCCAGCATTTT.

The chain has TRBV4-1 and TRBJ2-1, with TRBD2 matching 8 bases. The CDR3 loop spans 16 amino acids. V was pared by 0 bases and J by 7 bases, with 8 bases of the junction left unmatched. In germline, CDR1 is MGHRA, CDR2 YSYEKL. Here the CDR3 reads CASSQESGGARNEQFF. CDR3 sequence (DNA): TGCGCCAGCAGCCAAGAGTCCGGGGGGGCTAGGAATGAGCAGTTCTTC.

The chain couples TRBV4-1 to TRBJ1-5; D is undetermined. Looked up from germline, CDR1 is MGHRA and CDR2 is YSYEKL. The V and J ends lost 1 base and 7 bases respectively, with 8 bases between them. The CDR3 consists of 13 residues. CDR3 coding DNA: TGCGCCAGCAGCCAAGGGGATGGACAGCCCCAGCATTTT. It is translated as CASSQGDGQPQHF.